This T cell receptor beta chain was retrieved from a study of CD8+CD57+ T cells in acquired aplastic anemia. Turning to the study itself: The sorted CD4+ and CD8+ cells yielded an average around 3.2 ug of DNA. For CD4+ cells, healthy donors had an average of roughly 11 million reads. Overall study findings and caveats: Patients did not significantly differ from controls in CD8+ Simpson's diversity.

The template for TCR beta VDJ and CDR3 sequence profiling was genomic DNA. TCRdb re-called the reads with MiXCR, one entry per CDR3 protein. The sample includes 400,000 to 500,000 distinct CDR3 sequences, 65% to 80% of them seen just once. Germline CDR1 and CDR2: SGDLS and YYNGEE. The CDR3 spans 16 residues. Between the trimmed V and J ends, which lost 3 bases and 9 bases, there was a span of 24 bases. A remark on this clonotype: Its antigen is not identified.

This receptor was identified in a human donor in good health, serving as a control. This rearrangement joins TRBV9 to TRBJ1-2; D gene ambiguous. The specimen was sorted CD4+, CD8+, or CD8+CD57+ T cells (not recorded which) from PBMCs. The CDR3 sequence is CASSDRIREMATRYTF. The CDR3 DNA reads as TGTGCCAGCAGCGACCGAATAAGAGAAATGGCTACACGCTACACCTTC.